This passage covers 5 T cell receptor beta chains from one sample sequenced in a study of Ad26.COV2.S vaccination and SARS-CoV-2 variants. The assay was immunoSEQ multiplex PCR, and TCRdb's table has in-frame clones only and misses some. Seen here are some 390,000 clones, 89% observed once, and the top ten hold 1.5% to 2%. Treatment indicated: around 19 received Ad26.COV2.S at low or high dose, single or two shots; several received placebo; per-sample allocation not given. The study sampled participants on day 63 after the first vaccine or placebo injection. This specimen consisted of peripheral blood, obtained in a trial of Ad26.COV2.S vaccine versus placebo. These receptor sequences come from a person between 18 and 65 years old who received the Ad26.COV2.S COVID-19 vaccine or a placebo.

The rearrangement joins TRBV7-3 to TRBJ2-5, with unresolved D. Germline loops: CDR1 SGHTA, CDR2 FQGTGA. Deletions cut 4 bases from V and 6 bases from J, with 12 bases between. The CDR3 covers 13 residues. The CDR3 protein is CASSSLDGQTQYF. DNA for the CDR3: TGTGCCAGCAGCTCGTTGGACGGCCAGACCCAGTACTTC.

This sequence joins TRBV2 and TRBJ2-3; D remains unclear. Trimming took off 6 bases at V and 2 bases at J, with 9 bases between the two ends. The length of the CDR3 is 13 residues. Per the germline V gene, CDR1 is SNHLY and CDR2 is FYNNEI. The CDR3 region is CASRFLDTDTQYF. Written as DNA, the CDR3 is TGTGCCAGCAGGTTTCTTGACACAGATACGCAGTATTTT.

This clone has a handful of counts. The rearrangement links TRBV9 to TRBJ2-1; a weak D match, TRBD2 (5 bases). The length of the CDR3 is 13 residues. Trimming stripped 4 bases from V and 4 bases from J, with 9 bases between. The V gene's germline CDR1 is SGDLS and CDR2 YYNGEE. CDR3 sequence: CASSKSGYNEQFF. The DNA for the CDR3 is TGTGCCAGCAGCAAAAGCGGTTACAATGAGCAGTTCTTC.

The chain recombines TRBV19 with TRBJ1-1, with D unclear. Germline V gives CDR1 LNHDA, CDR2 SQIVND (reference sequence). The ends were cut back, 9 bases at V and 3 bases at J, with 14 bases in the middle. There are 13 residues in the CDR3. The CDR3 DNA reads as TGTGCCAGCACGTTTGGAGTGTACACTGAAGCTTTCTTT. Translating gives CASTFGVYTEAFF.

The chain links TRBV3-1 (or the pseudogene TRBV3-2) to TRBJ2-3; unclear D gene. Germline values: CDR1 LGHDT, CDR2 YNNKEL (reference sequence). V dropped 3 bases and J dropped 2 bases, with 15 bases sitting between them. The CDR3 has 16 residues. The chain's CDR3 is CASSQNIPYPTDTQYF. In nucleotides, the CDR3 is TGTGCCAGCAGCCAGAATATACCCTACCCCACAGATACGCAGTATTTT.